Below, 28 T cell receptor beta chains from the same sample are listed, as sequenced in a study of shared clonotypes between healthy human individuals. Data came from immunoSEQ multiplex PCR; TCRdb stores just in-frame clones and leaves some out. The sample includes 2 million to 2.5 million clones, about nine tenths of them seen just once. The sequencing sample was made of naive CD4+ T cells from PBMCs. Subset reported: CD45RA+ positively selected. The source of these receptors is a man aged 18 to 35 in good health. Some clones in this sample may be carry-over from other donors' samples.

The chain employs TRBV6-6 and TRBJ2-1, with 7 bases lining up with TRBD2. CDR3 length: 14 residues. The V and J ends lost 6 bases and 3 bases, in that order; junction bases with no gene match: 5. From germline, CDR1 is MNHNY and CDR2 SVGAGI (reference sequence). The CDR3 DNA reads TGTGCCAGCAGGGAGCGGGACCTCTACAATGAGCAGTTCTTC. Translation: CASRERDLYNEQFF.

The chain links TRBV5-1 to TRBJ1-2; 8 bases fit TRBD1. V shed 4 bases and J 0 bases; nucleotides not matched to a gene: 2. CDR1 and CDR2 (germline): SGHRS, YFSETQ. The CDR3 is made up of 14 amino acids. The CDR3 reads CASSMGQANYGYTF. DNA for the CDR3: TGCGCCAGCAGCATGGGACAGGCTAACTATGGCTACACCTTC.

The chain couples TRBV2 to TRBJ2-2, with D perhaps matching TRBD1 or TRBD2 (5 bases each). Germline V lookup: CDR1 SNHLY, CDR2 FYNNEI. The V and J ends lost 5 bases and 2 bases respectively, with 12 bases between them. The CDR3 contains 15 residues. DNA of the CDR3: TGTGCCAGCAGTTCCGGGACCACCAACACCGGGGAGCTGTTTTTT. Translated: CASSSGTTNTGELFF.

The chain uses TRBV4-1 and TRBJ2-7; the D is unclear. The length of the CDR3 is 14 residues. The germline V gene has CDR1 MGHRA and CDR2 YSYEKL. V lost 4 bases and J lost 1, with 11 bases in between. CDR3 nucleotide sequence: TGCGCCAGCAGCCCGGCAGCCAATTCCTACGAGCAGTACTTC. Amino acids: CASSPAANSYEQYF.

V gene TRBV14 combines with J gene TRBJ2-7; TRBD1 aligns across 10 bases. Per the germline V gene, CDR1 is SGHDN and CDR2 is FVKESK. There are 15 residues in the CDR3. The V and J ends lost 4 bases and 2 bases, in that order; junction bases with no gene match: 5. CDR3 amino acids: CASSLTGGDAYEQYF. In nucleotides, the CDR3 is TGTGCCAGCAGCCTGACAGGGGGCGACGCCTACGAGCAGTACTTC.

The CDR3 coding sequence is TGTGCCAGCAGTTTCTATGACAGGGACTATGGCTACACCTTC. It specifies CASSFYDRDYGYTF. The gene calls are TRBV28 and TRBJ1-2, with 7 bases lining up with TRBD1. The CDR3 extends over 14 amino acids. Trimming at V came to 3 bases and at J to 3 bases, leaving 4 bases not matched to a gene. Germline V gene sequence: CDR1 MDHEN, CDR2 SYDVKM.

The CDR3 DNA is TGTGCCAGCAGCTTAGGCGTTAATGGCTACACCTTC. Its protein product is CASSLGVNGYTF. The chain couples TRBV7-8 to TRBJ1-2; D unresolved. There are 12 residues in the CDR3. Germline CDR1 SGHVS, CDR2 FQNEAQ. V dropped 1 base and J dropped 6 bases, with 6 bases sitting between them.

This chain joins TRBV28 and TRBJ1-2; D perhaps matches TRBD1 (5 bases). The ends were cut back, 3 bases at V and 8 bases at J, with 13 bases in the middle. CDR1 is MDHEN and CDR2 is SYDVKM in the germline V gene. The CDR3 sequence is 13 residues long. The CDR3 loop reads CASSLRQGIGYTF. The CDR3 nucleotides read TGTGCCAGCAGTTTGCGGCAGGGAATAGGCTACACCTTC.

The rearrangement joins TRBV28 to TRBJ2-5; possible D gene TRBD1, 5 bases. V gave up 6 bases and J gave up 5 bases, with 16 bases separating them. Germline V gene sequence: CDR1 MDHEN, CDR2 SYDVKM. This CDR3 spans 14 amino acids. The chain's CDR3 is CASSDSRASETQYF. The DNA for the CDR3 is TGTGCCAGCAGCGATAGCAGGGCCTCCGAGACCCAGTACTTC. The entire variable domain, with the rest obtained from reference TRBV28 and TRBJ2-5, is as follows: DVKVTQSSRYLVKRTGEKVFLECVQDMDHENMFWYRQDPGLGLRLIYFSYDVKMKEKGDIPEGYSVSREKKERFSLILESASTNQTSMYLCASSDSRASETQYFGPGTRLLVL.

This chain links TRBV7-2 with TRBJ2-1; TRBD2 aligns across 16 bases. Germline assignment: CDR1 SGHTA and CDR2 FQGNSA. V lost 5 bases to trimming and J lost 7 bases; unmatched junction nucleotides: 2. This CDR3 region has 15 residues. CDR3 in DNA: TGTGCCAGCAGCGCGGGACTAGCGGGGGGGAATGAGCAGTTCTTC. This encodes CASSAGLAGGNEQFF. Full variable domain (outside the CDR3, taken from reference TRBV7-2 and TRBJ2-1): GAGVSQSPSNKVTEKGKDVELRCDPISGHTALYWYRQSLGQGLEFLIYFQGNSAPDKSGLPSDRFSAERTGGSVSTLTIQRTQQEDSAVYLCASSAGLAGGNEQFFGPGTRLTVL.

The V call is TRBV11-2, the J call TRBJ2-4, with D maybe TRBD2 (5 bases). From germline, CDR1 is SGHAT and CDR2 FQNNGV. Trimming removed 5 bases at V and 2 bases at J, with 22 bases between. This CDR3 comprises 18 residues. Written as DNA, the CDR3 is TGTGCCAGCAGCCTGACAAATTCGGCCCTAGCACCCAAAAACATTCAGTACTTC. Its protein product is CASSLTNSALAPKNIQYF.

V is TRBV28 and J is TRBJ1-4; 7 bases line up with TRBD1. Germline CDR1 is MDHEN and CDR2 is SYDVKM. V was pared by 4 bases and J by 4 bases, with 9 bases of the junction left unmatched. This CDR3 has 16 amino acids. The CDR3 sequence is CASSSTTGADNEKLFF. In DNA, the CDR3 is TGTGCCAGCAGTTCAACTACAGGGGCAGATAATGAAAAACTGTTTTTT. The whole variable domain, filled in from reference TRBV28 and TRBJ1-4, reads DVKVTQSSRYLVKRTGEKVFLECVQDMDHENMFWYRQDPGLGLRLIYFSYDVKMKEKGDIPEGYSVSREKKERFSLILESASTNQTSMYLCASSSTTGADNEKLFFGSGTQLSVL.

The chain combines TRBV4-2 with TRBJ2-3, with 9 bases matching TRBD2. This CDR3 is built from 16 residues. Per the germline V gene, CDR1 is LGHNA and CDR2 is YNFKEQ. V shed 5 bases and J 3 bases; nucleotides not matched to a gene: 9. This chain's CDR3 is CASSSRNSGSTDTQYF. DNA of the CDR3: TGTGCCAGCAGCTCTCGTAATAGCGGGAGTACAGATACGCAGTATTTT.

The chain carries TRBV7-9 and TRBJ2-5; TRBD1 aligns across 7 bases. Per the germline V gene, CDR1 is SEHNR and CDR2 is FQNEAQ (reference sequence). V shed 2 bases and J 1 base; nucleotides not matched to a gene: 13. CDR3 size: 18 residues. Written as DNA, the CDR3 is TGTGCCAGCAGCTTATTTGTCACGAACAGGGGCCTCCAAGAGACCCAGTACTTC. Its translation is CASSLFVTNRGLQETQYF.

The rearrangement links TRBV7-3 to TRBJ2-5; D call uncertain. Germline CDR1 and CDR2: SGHTA and FQGTGA. V lost 2 bases to trimming and J lost 1 base, with 11 bases between them. The CDR3 is 15 residues long. CDR3: CASSLGSGIQETQYF. CDR3 DNA sequence: TGTGCCAGCAGCTTAGGATCAGGAATCCAAGAGACCCAGTACTTC.

The chain is built from TRBV12-5 and TRBJ1-1; D possibly corresponds to TRBD1 (5 bases). V lost 6 bases to trimming and J lost 3 bases, with 11 bases between them. Germline V gene sequence: CDR1 LGHNT, CDR2 FRNRAP. The CDR3 has 13 amino acids. CDR3 loop: CASGRAGYTEAFF. In DNA form, the CDR3 reads TGTGCTAGTGGCCGTGCAGGGTACACTGAAGCTTTCTTT.

The genes are TRBV6-6 and TRBJ2-7, with no clear D. From germline, CDR1 is MNHNY and CDR2 SVGAGI (reference sequence). The CDR3 runs 13 residues. Trimming cost V 6 bases and J 3 bases, with 12 bases left between them. The CDR3, as DNA: TGTGCCAGCAGCCCTCCCCACTACTACGAGCAGTACTTC. It translates to CASSPPHYYEQYF.

Concerning this clone itself: At one of its ends the junction is not consistent with the germline gene, which may arise from a read error. Other DNA variants within this sample encode the same CDR3. The V call is TRBV10-3, the J call TRBJ2-7; tentatively, D is TRBD1 or TRBD2 (5 bases each). The CDR3 covers 12 residues. Germline V gene lookup returns CDR1 ENHRY and CDR2 SYGVKD. This chain's CDR3 is CAISDGAYEQYF. DNA for the CDR3: TGCGCCATCAGTGACGGGGCTTACGAGCAGTACTTC.

The J gene is TRBJ2-7, the V gene TRBV5-4; 10 positions agree with TRBD2. The CDR3 is 14 amino acids. From germline, CDR1 is SGHNT and CDR2 YYREEE (reference sequence). The J segment lost 3 bases and the V segment lost 4 bases, leaving 4 bases of the junction unmatched. CDR3 DNA: TGTGCCAGCAGCCCCGGGACTAGCGTCTACGAGCAGTACTTC. Translation gives CASSPGTSVYEQYF.

This chain connects TRBV10-3 to TRBJ2-3; possible D gene TRBD2, 5 bases. V was cut by 4 bases and J by 5 bases, with 13 bases left in between. The CDR3 is made up of 14 amino acids. Germline V gene data show CDR1 as ENHRY and CDR2 as SYGVKD. The DNA of the CDR3 is TGTGCCATCAGTGTAAGTTCTAGCCGAGATACGCAGTATTTT. Encoded protein: CAISVSSSRDTQYF.

Concerning this clone: Other nucleotide sequences from this sample produce the same CDR3. The V and J genes are TRBV30 and TRBJ2-5; D is ambiguous. The ends were cut back, 0 bases at V and 4 bases at J, with 6 bases in the middle. In germline, CDR1 is GTSNPN, CDR2 SVGIG (reference sequence). This CDR3 is 12 amino acids long. This chain's CDR3 is CAWSVGSETQYF. Written as DNA, the CDR3 is TGTGCCTGGAGTGTAGGTTCAGAGACCCAGTACTTC. Full variable domain (remainder filled in from reference TRBV30 and TRBJ2-5): SQTIHQWPATLVQPVGSPLSLECTVEGTSNPNLYWYRQAAGRGLQLLFYSVGIGQISSEVPQNLSASRPQDRQFILSSKKLLLSDSGFYLCAWSVGSETQYFGPGTRLLVL.

In nucleotides, the CDR3 is TGCGCCAGCAGCGGCACCAGGGGACGTGGGCCCCAGCACTACGAGCAGTACTTC. Encoded protein: CASSGTRGRGPQHYEQYF. V usage is TRBV5-1 and J usage is TRBJ2-7; weak D call: TRBD1 (6 bases). The length of the CDR3 is 18 residues. Germline assignment: CDR1 SGHRS and CDR2 YFSETQ. V gave up 4 bases and J gave up 3 bases, with 26 bases separating them.

The rearrangement links TRBV27 to TRBJ1-3, with a weak D call TRBD1 (5 bases). This CDR3 is built from 14 residues. Trimming took off 8 bases at V and 3 bases at J, with 14 bases between the two ends. Germline CDR1 reads MNHEY; CDR2 reads SMNVEV (reference sequence). The CDR3 here is CASRDPRSGNTIYF. As DNA, the CDR3 is TGTGCCAGCCGGGACCCGAGGAGTGGAAACACCATATATTTT.

This chain connects TRBV5-1 to TRBJ1-1, with D tentatively TRBD1 (5 bases). Germline values: CDR1 SGHRS, CDR2 YFSETQ. Trimming pared 4 bases from V and 4 bases from J, leaving 20 bases between. CDR3 size: 16 residues. DNA for the CDR3: TGCGCCAGCAGCCTGTTCCCGGCATCGGGGGGCACTGAAGCTTTCTTT. Protein: CASSLFPASGGTEAFF. The entire variable domain, with the rest obtained from reference TRBV5-1 and TRBJ1-1, is as follows: KAGVTQTPRYLIKTRGQQVTLSCSPISGHRSVSWYQQTPGQGLQFLFEYFSETQRNKGNFPGRFSGRQFSNSRSEMNVSTLELGDSALYLCASSLFPASGGTEAFFGQGTRLTVV.

This clone was picked up one time. The chain combines TRBV28 with TRBJ1-2; 8 bases match TRBD1. Trimming cost V 5 bases and J 5 bases; bases outside gene matches: 10. Germline V CDR1 and CDR2: MDHEN, SYDVKM. The CDR3 covers 15 residues. This CDR3 is CASSRPRTGMYGYTF. CDR3 in DNA: TGTGCCAGCAGTCGGCCTCGGACAGGGATGTATGGCTACACCTTC.

This clone was observed a single time. The chain employs TRBV5-1 and TRBJ1-1; D remains unclear. CDR1 and CDR2 from the germline V gene are SGHRS and YFSETQ. Trimming removed 3 bases from V and 0 bases from J, with 18 bases in between. This CDR3 region has 17 residues. CDR3 sequence (DNA): TGCGCCAGCAGCTGGGCGTGGGAGGAGAGAATGAACACTGAAGCTTTCTTT. Residues: CASSWAWEERMNTEAFF. The full variable domain, in which reference TRBV5-1 and TRBJ1-1 provide the parts outside the CDR3, is KAGVTQTPRYLIKTRGQQVTLSCSPISGHRSVSWYQQTPGQGLQFLFEYFSETQRNKGNFPGRFSGRQFSNSRSEMNVSTLELGDSALYLCASSWAWEERMNTEAFFGQGTRLTVV.

V usage is TRBV18 and J usage is TRBJ2-7, with 10 bases that match TRBD1. Trimming cost V 5 bases and J 5 bases; bases outside gene matches: 3. The CDR3 is 13 residues long. CDR1 is KGHSH and CDR2 is LQKENI in the germline V gene. CDR3 residues: CASSDGTGDEQYF. DNA of the CDR3: TGTGCCAGCTCAGACGGGACAGGGGACGAGCAGTACTTC.

The chain joins TRBV7-9 to TRBJ2-7; no clear D gene. Germline assignment: CDR1 SEHNR and CDR2 FQNEAQ (reference sequence). V gave up 2 bases and J gave up 0 bases, with 8 bases separating them. The CDR3 is 14 amino acids. The CDR3 bases are TGTGCCAGCAGCTTACAGCTGAGCTCCTACGAGCAGTACTTC. Protein sequence: CASSLQLSSYEQYF.